These 26 T cell receptor beta chains came from one sample sequenced in a study of T-cell memory formation after mild COVID-19 listed by TCRdb under 2021. Libraries were built with 5' RACE. TCRdb lists the instrument as Illumina NovaSeq 6000. TCRdb cleaned the public reads at Q25 with fastp, built clones with MiXCR and kept in-frame beta chains. All rows with the same CDR3 protein become a single entry with the most common DNA and genes. In all, the sample holds fewer than 450,000 distinct CDR3 sequences, and more than 20% of those were seen once. In total, the top ten clones hold about 12% of the sample. The sequencing sample was made of PBMCs or a T cell subset sorted from them (not recorded which). The source of these receptors is an adult woman who had mild COVID-19 (a few samples of this study predate the infection). The sample titles of this study are shuffled in the database, so cell type and time point are left out; the donor was told from shared clones.

This clonotype was picked up a small number of times. The rearrangement uses TRBV2 and TRBJ2-7; TRBD1 is a possible D gene (6 bases). Trimming stripped 3 bases from V and 2 bases from J, with 11 bases between. The germline CDR1 and CDR2 sequences are SNHLY and FYNNEI. This CDR3 is 14 amino acids long. CDR3 in DNA: TGTGCCAGCAGTGAGGTCACAGGGACCTACGAGCAGTACTTC. Protein sequence: CASSEVTGTYEQYF.

The chain recombines TRBV3-1 with TRBJ2-1, with D possibly being TRBD1 (5 bases). The CDR3 spans 17 residues. The ends were cut back, 0 bases at V and 4 bases at J, with 16 bases in the middle. CDR1 LGHDT and CDR2 YNNKEL come from the germline V gene (reference sequence). The CDR3 here is CASSQDPDSPLYNEQFF. Here the CDR3 DNA reads TGTGCCAGCAGCCAAGATCCCGACAGTCCCTTGTACAATGAGCAGTTCTTC.

The V and J genes are TRBV29-1 and TRBJ2-7, with D maybe TRBD1 (5 bases). From germline, CDR1 is SQVTM and CDR2 ANQGSEA. V was pared by 3 bases and J by 3 bases, with 6 bases between. The CDR3 totals 11 residues. The CDR3 DNA reads as TGCAGCGTTGACAGGGACTACGAGCAGTACTTC. Amino acid sequence: CSVDRDYEQYF.

This clonotype was detected ten times or more. The chain links TRBV5-6 to TRBJ2-1, with D hard to call. The germline V gene encodes CDR1 SGHDT and CDR2 YYEEEE. The CDR3 consists of 15 residues. V was trimmed by 0 bases and J by 4 bases, leaving 11 bases between them. CDR3 amino acids: CASSLAGVVYNEQFF. The CDR3 bases are TGTGCCAGCAGCTTGGCGGGTGTGGTTTACAATGAGCAGTTCTTC.

This clonotype occurred many times. This rearrangement joins TRBV4-2 to TRBJ2-7; TRBD2 aligns across 7 bases. Germline values: CDR1 LGHNA, CDR2 YNFKEQ. The CDR3 is 15 residues long. With V trimmed by 5 bases and J by 1 base, 8 bases remained unmatched. The CDR3 loop reads CASSSRGTTSYEQYF. For the CDR3, the DNA is TGTGCCAGCAGCTCTCGTGGGACTACATCCTACGAGCAGTACTTC.

This clonotype was seen a handful of times. The chain uses TRBV13 and TRBJ1-1; 9 nucleotides align to TRBD1. This CDR3 spans 15 amino acids. Trimming removed 5 bases from V and 5 bases from J; junction bases left unmatched: 9. Germline CDR1 PRHDT, CDR2 FYEKMQ (reference sequence). CDR3 amino acids: CASSDGGQGGTEAFF. CDR3 coding DNA: TGTGCCAGCAGCGACGGGGGACAGGGTGGGACTGAAGCTTTCTTT. Full variable domain (remainder filled in from reference TRBV13 and TRBJ1-1): AAGVIQSPRHLIKEKRETATLKCYPIPRHDTVYWYQQGPGQDPQFLISFYEKMQSDKGSIPDRFSAQQFSDYHSELNMSSLELGDSALYFCASSDGGQGGTEAFFGQGTRLTVV.

This clonotype was recorded a few times. A much more abundant neighbour one base away suggests this may be a read error. V gene TRBV7-2 combines with J gene TRBJ2-5, with D tentatively TRBD1 (6 bases). Germline V gives CDR1 SGHTA, CDR2 FQGNSA. This CDR3 region has 13 residues. Trimming pared 5 bases from V and 1 base from J, leaving 8 bases between. The CDR3 is CASSRTVQETQYF. CDR3 nucleotides: TGTGCCAGCAGCCGGACAGTCCAAGAGACCCAGTACTTC.

J is TRBJ1-6 and V is TRBV12-3 or TRBV12-4; a weak D match, TRBD1 (6 bases). The CDR3 covers 14 residues. Trimming removed 6 bases at V and 8 bases at J, with 14 bases between. The chain's CDR3 is CASRGAGTHSPLHF. The CDR3 DNA reads as TGTGCCAGCAGGGGGGCAGGGACCCATTCACCCCTCCACTTT.

Only a few counts were recorded for this clonotype. The CDR3 loop is CASSQLPGQNHRGPGNTIYF. CDR3 nucleotides: TGTGCCAGCAGCCAACTCCCGGGACAGAACCACCGTGGCCCTGGAAACACCATATATTTT. The chain has TRBV3-1 and TRBJ1-3; 7 positions agree with TRBD1. J was trimmed by 2 bases and V by 2 bases; bases with no gene match: 18. Germline loops: CDR1 LGHDT, CDR2 YNNKEL (reference sequence). The CDR3 has 20 residues.

This clonotype was recorded at least ten times. This rearrangement joins TRBV7-2 to TRBJ2-3; D remains ambiguous. The CDR3 extends over 16 amino acids. Per germline, CDR1 SGHTA and CDR2 FQGNSA. Trimming took 1 base from V and 0 from J, leaving 11 bases between them. The CDR3, as DNA: TGTGCCAGCAGCTTAGTTCTACCAACTAGCACAGATACGCAGTATTTT. This gives the protein CASSLVLPTSTDTQYF.

The J gene is TRBJ2-3, the V gene TRBV11-1; D is undetermined. CDR1 and CDR2 (germline): SGHAT, FQDESV (reference sequence). Between the trimmed V and J ends, which lost 1 base and 0 bases, there was a span of 11 bases. This CDR3 contains 16 residues. Here the CDR3 DNA reads TGTGCCAGCAGCTTAGTCTGGGGAACTAGCACAGATACGCAGTATTTT. It encodes CASSLVWGTSTDTQYF.

The chain joins TRBV11-2 to TRBJ2-5; 7 bases map to TRBD2. From germline, CDR1 is SGHAT and CDR2 FQNNGV. Trimming at V came to 0 bases and at J to 6 bases, leaving 10 bases not matched to a gene. This CDR3 comprises 16 residues. The CDR3 nucleotides read TGTGCCAGCAGCTTAGACCGGGCGGGAGTGGGAAAGACCCAGTACTTC. Translating gives CASSLDRAGVGKTQYF.

The rearrangement links TRBV7-9 to TRBJ2-7; D remains ambiguous. In germline, CDR1 is SEHNR, CDR2 FQNEAQ (reference sequence). CDR3 length: 15 amino acids. V dropped 1 base and J dropped 3 bases, with 13 bases sitting between them. The DNA of the CDR3 is TGTGCCAGCAGCTTAGTGACGCGGTCCCTCTACGAGCAGTACTTC. It is translated as CASSLVTRSLYEQYF.

The chain employs TRBV6-5 and TRBJ2-7, with a weak D call TRBD2 (5 bases). Looked up from germline, CDR1 is MNHEY and CDR2 is SVGAGI. The CDR3 is made up of 14 amino acids. Trimming cost V 6 bases and J 3 bases, with 15 bases left between them. Written as DNA, the CDR3 is TGTGCCAGCAGCCAACGGCACGGAGGCTACGAGCAGTACTTC. This gives the protein CASSQRHGGYEQYF.

The V gene is TRBV12-3 or TRBV12-4, the J gene TRBJ2-5; TRBD2 is a possible D gene (7 bases). This CDR3 is 17 amino acids long. V was shortened by 8 bases and J by 4 bases, with 26 bases between the two germline ends. The CDR3 here is CASRLRGGTAGRETQYF. DNA of the CDR3: TGTGCCAGCCGTCTGAGGGGGGGGACGGCGGGTCGAGAGACCCAGTACTTC.

The CDR3 DNA reads TGTGCCACCAAATCCGGGGGCGGGAGGTCAGATACGCAGTATTTT. Encoded protein: CATKSGGGRSDTQYF. This chain links TRBV12-3 or TRBV12-4 with TRBJ2-3; 8 nucleotides align to TRBD2. Trimming removed 10 bases from V and 4 bases from J; junction bases left unmatched: 13. This CDR3 contains 15 residues.

A few counts support this clonotype. J is TRBJ2-3 and V is TRBV5-1; 8 bases match TRBD1. There are 16 residues in the CDR3. Germline CDR1 and CDR2: SGHRS and YFSETQ. J gave up 4 bases and V 5 bases, and 12 bases lay outside the gene matches. The CDR3 region has the DNA TGCGCCAGCAGTGCGGGATCAGGGGGCGGCGCAGATACGCAGTATTTT. Translating gives CASSAGSGGGADTQYF.

The chain carries TRBV20-1 and TRBJ2-7; no clear D. V lost 2 bases and J lost 3, with 5 bases in between. Germline lookup yields CDR1 DFQATT and CDR2 SNEGSKA (reference sequence). The CDR3 length is 11 residues. CDR3 residues: CSARSNYEQYF. The CDR3 region has the DNA TGCAGTGCTAGATCCAACTACGAGCAGTACTTC.

The chain is built from TRBV9 and TRBJ2-2, with 8 bases that match TRBD1. This CDR3 is built from 15 residues. Germline lookup yields CDR1 SGDLS and CDR2 YYNGEE. J was trimmed by 6 bases and V by 4 bases; bases with no gene match: 8. CDR3 loop: CASSPRGLGAGELFF. Written as DNA, the CDR3 is TGTGCCAGCAGCCCCAGGGGGCTGGGGGCCGGGGAGCTGTTTTTT.

Written as DNA, the CDR3 is TGTGCCAGCAGCCGACAGGGGGCTAATGAAAAACTGTTTTTT. Encoded protein: CASSRQGANEKLFF. The chain uses TRBV12-3 or TRBV12-4 and TRBJ1-4, with 9 bases lining up with TRBD1. CDR3 length: 14 amino acids. After removal of 6 bases from V and 3 bases from J, the junction contained 2 bases not matched to a gene.

V is TRBV20-1 and J is TRBJ1-1; tentatively, D is TRBD1 (5 bases). The CDR3 length is 13 residues. Germline assignment: CDR1 DFQATT and CDR2 SNEGSKA (reference sequence). The V gene lost 5 bases and the J gene lost 3 bases, with 13 bases spanning the gap. The CDR3 protein is CSAGEGLHTEAFF. The CDR3 DNA is TGCAGTGCTGGGGAGGGGCTGCACACTGAAGCTTTCTTT.

The rearrangement joins TRBV6-5 to TRBJ2-3; maybe TRBD1 (6 bases). This CDR3 has 17 amino acids. V lost 0 bases to trimming and J lost 1 base, with 14 bases between them. Germline V gene sequence: CDR1 MNHEY, CDR2 SVGAGI. The CDR3 protein is CASSYSGTLFRTDTQYF. The CDR3 nucleotides are TGTGCCAGCAGTTACTCGGGGACACTTTTTCGCACAGATACGCAGTATTTT.

The chain recombines TRBV19 with TRBJ2-6, with D possibly matching TRBD1 (5 bases). The CDR3 is made up of 16 amino acids. Trimming cost V 9 bases and J 2 bases, with 17 bases left between them. Germline CDR1 reads LNHDA; CDR2 reads SQIVND (reference sequence). The CDR3 reads CASNSPWGAGANVLTF. The CDR3 nucleotides read TGTGCCAGCAACTCACCCTGGGGCGCTGGGGCCAACGTCCTGACTTTC.

The chain is built from TRBV7-8 and TRBJ2-2; D not certain. From germline, CDR1 is SGHVS and CDR2 FQNEAQ. The CDR3 extends over 17 amino acids. Deletions cut 1 base from V and 1 base from J, with 13 bases between. The CDR3 loop reads CASSLVFAVKNTGELFF. CDR3 nucleotide sequence: TGTGCCAGCAGCTTAGTATTTGCAGTCAAGAACACCGGGGAGCTGTTTTTT.

This clonotype was detected only a few times. The chain has TRBV9 and TRBJ2-1; D may correspond to TRBD1 or TRBD2 (5 bases each). V was cut by 3 bases and J by 4 bases, with 11 bases left in between. CDR1 and CDR2 (germline): SGDLS, YYNGEE. This CDR3 contains 14 residues. The CDR3 protein is CASSGGEKYNEQFF. The CDR3 DNA sequence: TGTGCCAGCAGCGGAGGGGAGAAGTACAATGAGCAGTTCTTC.

The rearrangement links TRBV12-3 or TRBV12-4 to TRBJ1-1; 7 bases are a match to TRBD1. With V trimmed by 6 bases and J by 3 bases, 16 bases remained unmatched. The length of the CDR3 is 17 residues. CDR3 sequence: CASSPPLVGQQYTEAFF. As DNA, the CDR3 is TGTGCCAGCAGCCCACCCTTAGTGGGACAGCAATACACTGAAGCTTTCTTT.